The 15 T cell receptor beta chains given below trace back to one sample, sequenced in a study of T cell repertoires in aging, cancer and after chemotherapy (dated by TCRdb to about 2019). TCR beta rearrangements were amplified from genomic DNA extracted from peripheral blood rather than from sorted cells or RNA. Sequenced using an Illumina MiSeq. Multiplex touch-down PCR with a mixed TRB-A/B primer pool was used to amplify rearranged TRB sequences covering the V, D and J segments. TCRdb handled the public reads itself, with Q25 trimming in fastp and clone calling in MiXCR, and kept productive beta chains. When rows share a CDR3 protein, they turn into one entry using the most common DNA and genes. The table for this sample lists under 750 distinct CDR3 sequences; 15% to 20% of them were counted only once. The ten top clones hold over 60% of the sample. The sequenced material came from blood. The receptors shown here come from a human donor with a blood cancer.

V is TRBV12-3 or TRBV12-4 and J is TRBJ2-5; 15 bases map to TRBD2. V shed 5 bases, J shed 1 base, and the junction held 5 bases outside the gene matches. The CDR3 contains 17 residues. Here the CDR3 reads CASSHGTSGRLQETQYF. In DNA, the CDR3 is TGTGCCAGCAGTCATGGGACTAGCGGGAGGCTCCAAGAGACCCAGTACTTC.

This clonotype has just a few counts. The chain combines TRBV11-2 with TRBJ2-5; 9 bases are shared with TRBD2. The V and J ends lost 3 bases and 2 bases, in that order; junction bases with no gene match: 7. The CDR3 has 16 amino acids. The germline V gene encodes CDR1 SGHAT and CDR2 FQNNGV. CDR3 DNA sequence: TGTGCCAGCAGCTTTTTAGCGGGGGCGGGGCAAGAGACCCAGTACTTC. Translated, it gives CASSFLAGAGQETQYF.

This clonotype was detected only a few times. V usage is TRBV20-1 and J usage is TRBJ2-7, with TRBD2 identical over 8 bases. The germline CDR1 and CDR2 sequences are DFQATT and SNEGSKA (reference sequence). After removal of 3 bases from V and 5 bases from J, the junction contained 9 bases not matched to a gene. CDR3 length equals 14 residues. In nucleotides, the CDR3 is TGCAGTGCTAGTGGAGCGGGAGCCCCCCACGAGCAGTACTTC. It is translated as CSASGAGAPHEQYF.

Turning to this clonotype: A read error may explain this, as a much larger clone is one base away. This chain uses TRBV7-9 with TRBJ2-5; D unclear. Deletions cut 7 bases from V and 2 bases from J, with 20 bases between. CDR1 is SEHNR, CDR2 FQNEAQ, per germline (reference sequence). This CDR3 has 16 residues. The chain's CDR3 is CASTCRWQAVQETQYF. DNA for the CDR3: TGTGCCAGCACCTGCAGGTGGCAGGCCGTACAAGAGACCCAGTACTTC.

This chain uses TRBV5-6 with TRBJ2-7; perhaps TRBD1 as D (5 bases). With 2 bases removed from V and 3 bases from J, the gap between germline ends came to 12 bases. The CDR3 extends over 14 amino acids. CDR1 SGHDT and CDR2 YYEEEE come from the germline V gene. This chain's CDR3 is CASSLPSDIYEQYF. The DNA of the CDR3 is TGTGCCAGCAGCTTACCTTCGGACATCTACGAGCAGTACTTC.

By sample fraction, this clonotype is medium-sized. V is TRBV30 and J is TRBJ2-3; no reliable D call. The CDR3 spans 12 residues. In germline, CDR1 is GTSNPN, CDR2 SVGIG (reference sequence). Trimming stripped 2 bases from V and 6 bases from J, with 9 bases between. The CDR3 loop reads CAWSPAKDTQYF. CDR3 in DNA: TGTGCCTGGAGTCCCGCTAAGGATACGCAGTATTTT.

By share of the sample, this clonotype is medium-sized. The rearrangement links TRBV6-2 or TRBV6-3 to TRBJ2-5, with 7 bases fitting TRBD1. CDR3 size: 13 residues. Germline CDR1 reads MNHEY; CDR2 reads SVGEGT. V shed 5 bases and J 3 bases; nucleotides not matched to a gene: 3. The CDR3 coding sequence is TGTGCCAGCAGTCCGCAGGGGGAAGAGACCCAGTACTTC. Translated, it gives CASSPQGEETQYF.

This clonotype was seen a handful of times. The CDR3 nucleotides are TGTGCCATAAAACGTTCTGAGAACACTGAAGCTTTCTTT. It codes for CAIKRSENTEAFF. The chain has TRBV10-3 and TRBJ1-1; D gene uncertain. V was trimmed by 9 bases and J by 1 base, leaving 12 bases between them. The germline gives CDR1 ENHRY, CDR2 SYGVKD. The CDR3 covers 13 residues.

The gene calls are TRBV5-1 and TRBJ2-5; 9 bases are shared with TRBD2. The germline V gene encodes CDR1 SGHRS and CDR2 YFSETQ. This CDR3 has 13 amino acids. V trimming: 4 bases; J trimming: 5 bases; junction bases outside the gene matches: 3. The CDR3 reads CASSNGLAETQYF. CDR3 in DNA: TGCGCCAGCAGCAACGGACTAGCGGAGACCCAGTACTTC.

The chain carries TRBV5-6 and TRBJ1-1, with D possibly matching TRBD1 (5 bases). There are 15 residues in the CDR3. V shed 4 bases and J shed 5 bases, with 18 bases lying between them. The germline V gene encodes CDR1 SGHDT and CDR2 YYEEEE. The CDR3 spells CASSLGGRGGTEAFF. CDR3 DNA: TGTGCCAGCAGCCTGGGGGGGAGGGGAGGGACTGAAGCTTTCTTT.

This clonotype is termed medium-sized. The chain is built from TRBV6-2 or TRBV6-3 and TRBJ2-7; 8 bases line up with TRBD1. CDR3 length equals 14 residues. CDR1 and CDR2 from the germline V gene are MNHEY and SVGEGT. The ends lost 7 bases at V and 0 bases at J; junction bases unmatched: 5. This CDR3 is CASTQDRGSYEQYF. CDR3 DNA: TGTGCCAGCACCCAAGACAGGGGCTCCTACGAGCAGTACTTC.

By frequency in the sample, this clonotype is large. This chain's CDR3 is CASSPQDEQFF. The CDR3, as DNA: TGTGCCAGCTCACCGCAAGATGAGCAGTTCTTC. The chain links TRBV18 to TRBJ2-1, with D uncertain. This CDR3 region has 11 residues. The V gene's germline CDR1 is KGHSH and CDR2 LQKENI. V was trimmed by 3 bases and J by 8 bases, leaving 5 bases between them.

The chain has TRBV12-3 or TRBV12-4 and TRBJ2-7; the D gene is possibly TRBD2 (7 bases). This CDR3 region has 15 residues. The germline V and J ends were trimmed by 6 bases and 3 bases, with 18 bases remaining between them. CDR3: CASSPGEGGLYEQYF. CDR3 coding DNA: TGTGCCAGCAGCCCAGGGGAGGGGGGTCTCTACGAGCAGTACTTC.

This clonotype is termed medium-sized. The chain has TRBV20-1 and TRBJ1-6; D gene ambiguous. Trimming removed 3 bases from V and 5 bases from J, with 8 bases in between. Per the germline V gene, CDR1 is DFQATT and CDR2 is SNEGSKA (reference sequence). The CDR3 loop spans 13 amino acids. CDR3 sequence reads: CSASPLHNSPLHF. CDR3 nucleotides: TGCAGTGCTAGCCCCCTACATAATTCACCCCTCCACTTT.

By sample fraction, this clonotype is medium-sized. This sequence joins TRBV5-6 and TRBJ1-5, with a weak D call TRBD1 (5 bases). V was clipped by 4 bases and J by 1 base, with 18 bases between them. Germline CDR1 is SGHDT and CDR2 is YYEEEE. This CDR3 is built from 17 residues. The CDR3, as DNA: TGTGCCAGCAGCCAACTGGGGGGGAGAGGGAGCAATCAGCCCCAGCATTTT. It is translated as CASSQLGGRGSNQPQHF.